The 14 T cell receptor beta chains listed next were all sequenced from one sample in a study of blood T cell repertoires in COVID-19. Assay used: immunoSEQ multiplex PCR; TCRdb lists only in-frame clones, some missing. The sample has about 360,000 clones, approximately 86% seen once; the top ten hold approximately 2.9%. Material for sequencing was peripheral blood. The receptors come from a human donor in a cohort sampled during active COVID-19.

The rearrangement links TRBV2 to TRBJ2-3; 13 bases are a match to TRBD2. CDR3 length: 16 residues. Unmatched junction bases numbered 5, after V lost 5 bases and J lost 3 bases. The germline gives CDR1 SNHLY, CDR2 FYNNEI. CDR3 amino acids: CASSTPTSGRTDTQYF. The CDR3, as DNA: TGTGCCAGCAGTACTCCGACTAGCGGGAGGACAGATACGCAGTATTTT.

V gene TRBV10-3 combines with J gene TRBJ2-5; the D gene is possibly TRBD2 (6 bases). Germline V gene lookup returns CDR1 ENHRY and CDR2 SYGVKD. The CDR3 is 13 residues long. Trimming took 10 bases from V and 1 from J, leaving 13 bases between them. The CDR3, as DNA: TGTGCCAACCGGGACTCGACCCAAGAGACCCAGTACTTC. Residues: CANRDSTQETQYF.

The J gene is TRBJ1-3, the V gene TRBV19; 11 nucleotides match TRBD1. CDR1 and CDR2 (germline): LNHDA, SQIVND (reference sequence). The CDR3 extends over 16 amino acids. The ends lost 5 bases at V and 0 bases at J; junction bases unmatched: 3. The CDR3 DNA is TGTGCCAGTAGTCTCGGGACAGGGGGCTCTGGAAACACCATATATTTT. Its translation is CASSLGTGGSGNTIYF.

The chain couples TRBV30 to TRBJ2-3; 8 positions match TRBD1. Germline CDR1 and CDR2: GTSNPN and SVGIG (reference sequence). The ends lost 3 bases at V and 0 bases at J; junction bases unmatched: 5. The CDR3 extends over 15 amino acids. As DNA, the CDR3 is TGTGCCTGGAGCGGACAGGGATCAAGCACAGATACGCAGTATTTT. This encodes CAWSGQGSSTDTQYF. The variable domain in full, completed from reference TRBV30 and TRBJ2-3, reads SQTIHQWPATLVQPVGSPLSLECTVEGTSNPNLYWYRQAAGRGLQLLFYSVGIGQISSEVPQNLSASRPQDRQFILSSKKLLLSDSGFYLCAWSGQGSSTDTQYFGPGTRLTVL.

The chain joins TRBV3-1 (or the pseudogene TRBV3-2) to TRBJ1-2, with D uncertain. CDR3 length equals 14 residues. Germline V gene lookup returns CDR1 LGHDT and CDR2 YNNKEL (reference sequence). V lost 7 bases, J lost 3 bases, and 15 bases lay in between. The CDR3 loop is CASTSASSYYGYTF. The CDR3 coding sequence is TGTGCCAGCACTAGCGCAAGCAGCTACTATGGCTACACCTTC.

The chain has TRBV10-2 and TRBJ2-4; 9 bases map to TRBD2. V was clipped by 2 bases and J by 3 bases; unmatched bases: 2. CDR1 is WSHSY, CDR2 SAAADI, per germline. CDR3 length equals 15 residues. DNA for the CDR3: TGCGCCAGCAGTGAGCCGACTAGCGGCAAAAACATTCAGTACTTC. Amino acid sequence: CASSEPTSGKNIQYF.

The chain carries TRBV6-2 or TRBV6-3 and TRBJ1-2; D uncertain. Deletions cut 0 bases from V and 8 bases from J, with 28 bases between. CDR3 size: 19 residues. Germline-derived CDR1 and CDR2 are MNHEY and SVGEGT. The CDR3 DNA reads as TGTGCCAGCAGTTACTCGAGAGGATTTGGACGGGGAGTTTTTCAAGGCTACACCTTC. This encodes CASSYSRGFGRGVFQGYTF.

With respect to this clone: Sequence at one end of the junction differs from germline and may be a read error. Here the CDR3 DNA reads TGTGCCACCAGTAAGGGGGGGCAGTCTGGTAACACCATATATTTT. This encodes CATSKGGQSGNTIYF. The chain is built from TRBV24-1 and TRBJ1-3; TRBD1 might be the D (6 bases). This CDR3 is built from 15 residues. Germline CDR1 KGHDR, CDR2 SFDVKD.

V is TRBV29-1 and J is TRBJ1-1; D gene uncertain. The CDR3 has 13 amino acids. CDR1 is SQVTM, CDR2 ANQGSEA, per germline. V was clipped by 1 base and J by 1 base, with 7 bases between them. In DNA form, the CDR3 reads TGCAGCGTTGAAGGGCAGGCGAACACTGAAGCTTTCTTT. It is translated as CSVEGQANTEAFF.

The gene calls are TRBV27 and TRBJ2-1; 11 bases fit TRBD2. CDR1 is MNHEY, CDR2 SMNVEV, per germline (reference sequence). V lost 2 bases to trimming and J lost 6 bases; unmatched junction nucleotides: 15. CDR3 length equals 19 residues. Here the CDR3 DNA reads TGTGCCAGCAGTTTAATCCCCCCTCCCCTAGCGGGAGGCCGCAATGAGCAGTTCTTC. Its translation: CASSLIPPPLAGGRNEQFF.

The chain combines TRBV7-3 with TRBJ2-7, with 8 positions matching TRBD2. Germline V gives CDR1 SGHTA, CDR2 FQGTGA. Losses at the gene ends were 5 bases for V and 5 bases for J; bases not matched to a gene: 11. The CDR3 consists of 15 residues. Written as DNA, the CDR3 is TGTGCCAGCAGCCCGCGGGGGGCCCCCCAGGACGAGCAGTACTTC. This gives the protein CASSPRGAPQDEQYF.

This clone was detected once. The chain has TRBV5-1 and TRBJ2-2; TRBD2 matches at 14 bases. CDR3 length equals 17 residues. Germline CDR1 SGHRS, CDR2 YFSETQ. With V trimmed by 3 bases and J by 5 bases, 6 bases remained unmatched. In DNA, the CDR3 is TGCGCCAGCAGCTCAGGACTAGCGGGAGGAGAGACCGGGGAGCTGTTTTTT. It yields the protein CASSSGLAGGETGELFF.

V and J are TRBV3-1 (or the pseudogene TRBV3-2) and TRBJ2-1; 7 positions agree with TRBD1. V trimming: 6 bases; J trimming: 6 bases; junction bases outside the gene matches: 5. The CDR3 consists of 13 residues. CDR1 and CDR2 (germline): LGHDT, YNNKEL (reference sequence). CDR3 in amino acids: CASSTGQRNEQFF. Here the CDR3 DNA reads TGTGCCAGCAGTACGGGACAGCGCAATGAGCAGTTCTTC.

The chain uses TRBV5-1 and TRBJ1-1, with TRBD1 identical over 7 bases. This CDR3 spans 14 amino acids. From germline, CDR1 is SGHRS and CDR2 YFSETQ. Losses at the gene ends were 5 bases for V and 5 bases for J; bases not matched to a gene: 9. CDR3 DNA: TGCGCCAGCAGGAGGACAGGAGGAGAAACTGAAGCTTTCTTT. It yields the protein CASRRTGGETEAFF.